This T cell receptor (beta chain) originates from a study of T cell changes during pregnancy in multiple sclerosis. CDR3 size: 13 residues. V dropped 6 bases and J dropped 8 bases, with 16 bases sitting between them. The germline gives CDR1 MNHEY, CDR2 SVGAGI. TCRdb's table, derived via immunoSEQ multiplex PCR, lists solely in-frame clones and lacks some. The profile shows tens of thousands of clones, about nine tenths of them singletons. The rearrangement uses TRBV6-5 and TRBJ1-2, with D maybe TRBD1 (5 bases). The sample consisted of CD4+ T cells from peripheral blood mononuclear cells, taken after pregnancy. The sequence came from a female donor in good health, enrolled as a control in a pregnancy study. CDR3 DNA sequence: TGTGCCAGCAGCCTAGACAGTCGTAAAGGCTACACCTTC. This translates into CASSLDSRKGYTF.